A single sample is the source of the 3 T cell receptor beta chains below, sequenced in a study of blood T cell repertoires in COVID-19. Sequencing used immunoSEQ multiplex PCR; TCRdb keeps in-frame clones, though not all of them. This sample has some 100,000 clones; about 90% occur once, and the top ten carry about 8%. The sample was peripheral blood. Source of these receptors: a man between 65 and 85 years old who had recovered from COVID-19.

This clone was seen a single time. The chain joins TRBV5-5 to TRBJ1-2; D gene unclear. CDR1 SGHKS and CDR2 YYEKEE come from the germline V gene (reference sequence). V lost 0 bases, J lost 2 bases, and 8 bases lay in between. The CDR3 has 14 residues. CDR3 nucleotides: TGTGCCAGCAGCTTGGGCGCCCTAAACTATGGCTACACCTTC. This encodes CASSLGALNYGYTF.

The chain couples TRBV9 to TRBJ2-1; 8 nucleotides match TRBD2. V shed 6 bases, J shed 4 bases, and the junction held 15 bases outside the gene matches. The germline V gene has CDR1 SGDLS and CDR2 YYNGEE. This CDR3 is built from 17 residues. CDR3 in amino acids: CASTPGGGREIYNEQFF. The CDR3 bases are TGTGCCAGCACCCCCGGGGGGGGGCGAGAGATATACAATGAGCAGTTCTTC.

This rearrangement joins TRBV6-5 to TRBJ2-7; possible D gene TRBD2, 6 bases. This CDR3 has 16 residues. Trimming pared 0 bases from V and 2 bases from J, leaving 14 bases between. The V gene's germline CDR1 is MNHEY and CDR2 SVGAGI. Here the CDR3 reads CASSYSGASGAYEQYF. DNA for the CDR3: TGTGCCAGCAGTTACTCTGGGGCCTCGGGGGCCTACGAGCAGTACTTC.